Following are 27 T cell receptor beta chains from one sample sequenced in a study of T-cell reconstitution after alpha-beta-depleted transplantation in children. Unique molecular identifiers were incorporated during preparation of the TCRbeta library. MiXCR was run by TCRdb on the PCR reads, yielding one entry per CDR3 protein. The sample gives over 450,000 distinct CDR3 sequences, 8% to 11% of which show up once; around 2.2% is in the top ten. The specimen was PBMCs, collected before TCRalphabeta/CD19-depleted stem cell transplant. These receptors all come from a child aged 2 to 10 with inherited bone marrow failure, due to receive a stem cell transplant.

This clonotype was seen ten or more times. The chain is built from TRBV29-1 and TRBJ2-1; 9 bases map to TRBD2. Looked up from germline, CDR1 is SQVTM and CDR2 is ANQGSEA. Trimming at V came to 7 bases and at J to 0 bases, leaving 7 bases not matched to a gene. CDR3 length equals 15 residues. The CDR3 reads CSAEGSGSSYNEQFF. The CDR3 nucleotides read TGCAGCGCGGAGGGTAGCGGGAGCTCCTACAATGAGCAGTTCTTC.

In its sample, this clonotype was seen many times. The chain has TRBV7-9 and TRBJ2-1; no firm D call. This CDR3 has 12 residues. CDR1 and CDR2 (germline): SEHNR, FQNEAQ (reference sequence). V was cut by 3 bases and J by 5 bases, with 5 bases left in between. The CDR3, as DNA: TGTGCCAGCAGCTTCCGGAACAATGAGCAGTTCTTC. Protein: CASSFRNNEQFF. Supplemented by reference TRBV7-9 and TRBJ2-1, the full variable domain reads DTGVSQNPRHKITKRGQNVTFRCDPISEHNRLYWYRQTLGQGPEFLTYFQNEAQLEKSRLLSDRFSAERPKGSFSTLEIQRTEQGDSAMYLCASSFRNNEQFFGPGTRLTVL.

Comment on this clonotype: A single base separates this from a much larger clone, so it may be a read error. The chain couples TRBV11-2 to TRBJ1-5; D call uncertain. Trimming pared 0 bases from V and 9 bases from J, leaving 12 bases between. Germline values: CDR1 SGHAT, CDR2 FQNNGV. The CDR3 has 14 amino acids. CDR3 sequence reads: CASSLDPLDRPQHF. The CDR3 DNA reads as TGTGCCAGCAGCTTAGATCCCCTTGATCGGCCCCAGCATTTT.

Ten or more counts support this clonotype. The gene calls are TRBV20-1 and TRBJ1-2; tentatively, D is TRBD1 (6 bases). V was cut by 0 bases and J by 7 bases, with 18 bases left in between. This CDR3 contains 15 residues. Germline V lookup: CDR1 DFQATT, CDR2 SNEGSKA (reference sequence). The CDR3 reads CSARDPGASAIGYTF. CDR3 nucleotides: TGCAGTGCTAGAGATCCGGGGGCTTCTGCTATTGGCTACACCTTC.

This clonotype was picked up many times. The chain carries TRBV19 and TRBJ1-5; D might be TRBD1 (6 bases). Trimming stripped 5 bases from V and 8 bases from J, with 16 bases between. The CDR3 sequence is 14 residues long. Germline lookup yields CDR1 LNHDA and CDR2 SQIVND (reference sequence). In nucleotides, the CDR3 is TGTGCCAGTAGTCCCAGGGACATAAGGGAGCCCCAGCATTTT. Translation: CASSPRDIREPQHF. Full variable domain (rest looked up from reference TRBV19 and TRBJ1-5): DGGITQSPKYLFRKEGQNVTLSCEQNLNHDAMYWYRQDPGQGLRLIYYSQIVNDFQKGDIAEGYSVSREKKESFPLTVTSAQKNPTAFYLCASSPRDIREPQHFGDGTRLSIL.

This clonotype was counted only a few times. The chain links TRBV6-1 to TRBJ2-5; tentatively, D is TRBD1 (6 bases). Between the trimmed V and J ends, which lost 3 bases and 5 bases, there was a span of 22 bases. Germline CDR1 reads MNHNS; CDR2 reads SASEGT. This CDR3 has 17 amino acids. The CDR3 protein is CASSDAPGRGRRETQYF. Here the CDR3 DNA reads TGTGCCAGCAGTGACGCTCCTGGCAGGGGACGTAGGGAGACCCAGTACTTC.

This chain links TRBV5-4 with TRBJ2-7, with TRBD2 matching 9 bases. Germline lookup yields CDR1 SGHNT and CDR2 YYREEE (reference sequence). This CDR3 region has 14 residues. V dropped 2 bases and J dropped 6; count of bases not matched to a gene: 6. This CDR3 reads CASSLGGRAREQYF. The CDR3, as DNA: TGTGCCAGCAGCTTAGGCGGGAGGGCCCGCGAGCAGTACTTC.

This clonotype was counted at least ten times. The genes are TRBV20-1 and TRBJ2-3, with D hard to call. The CDR3 covers 13 residues. CDR1 is DFQATT, CDR2 SNEGSKA, per germline (reference sequence). Trimming pared 5 bases from V and 6 bases from J, leaving 15 bases between. CDR3 sequence: CSAFFPGRDTQYF. As DNA, the CDR3 is TGCAGTGCTTTCTTTCCTGGCAGGGATACGCAGTATTTT.

This chain joins TRBV7-2 and TRBJ1-4; 10 nucleotides line up with TRBD1. The germline V gene encodes CDR1 SGHTA and CDR2 FQGNSA. CDR3 size: 15 residues. V trimming: 5 bases; J trimming: 7 bases; junction bases outside the gene matches: 7. CDR3 coding DNA: TGTGCCAGCAGCCCACCGGGACAGGGGACTGAAAAACTGTTTTTT. Encoded protein: CASSPPGQGTEKLFF.

This clonotype has a count of ten or more. The junction differs from germline at one of its ends, possibly a read error. The gene calls are TRBV20-1 and TRBJ2-2, with D tentatively TRBD2 (7 bases). The CDR3 consists of 15 residues. Germline lookup yields CDR1 DFQATT and CDR2 SNEGSKA (reference sequence). The chain's CDR3 is CIAKQGRVYTGELFF. DNA for the CDR3: TGCATTGCTAAGCAGGGGAGGGTTTACACCGGGGAGCTGTTTTTT.

The CDR3 sequence: CAIRQGIQETQYF. The DNA of the CDR3 is TGTGCCATCCGACAGGGAATCCAAGAGACCCAGTACTTC. The chain is built from TRBV10-3 and TRBJ2-5; 7 nucleotides agree with TRBD1. J lost 1 base, V lost 8 bases, and 4 bases had no gene match. The CDR3 length is 13 residues. Germline V gives CDR1 ENHRY, CDR2 SYGVKD.

This chain uses TRBV18 with TRBJ2-3; 7 bases map to TRBD1. Trimming at V came to 2 bases and at J to 6 bases, leaving 8 bases not matched to a gene. There are 15 residues in the CDR3. Germline lookup yields CDR1 KGHSH and CDR2 LQKENI. The CDR3 sequence is CASSPFHRGSDTQYF. Written as DNA, the CDR3 is TGTGCCAGCTCACCATTTCACAGGGGATCGGATACGCAGTATTTT.

The rearrangement links TRBV20-1 to TRBJ2-7; TRBD2 agrees at 7 bases. This CDR3 is built from 16 residues. V lost 6 bases and J lost 0; bases outside the gene matches: 14. From germline, CDR1 is DFQATT and CDR2 SNEGSKA (reference sequence). CDR3 sequence (DNA): TGCAGTGCCGGCAGACTAGCCACCTACAGCTCCTACGAGCAGTACTTC. As protein: CSAGRLATYSSYEQYF.

There are many counts of this clonotype. The V and J genes are TRBV29-1 and TRBJ2-5, with 8 bases that match TRBD1. After removal of 3 bases from V and 5 bases from J, the junction contained 11 bases not matched to a gene. The CDR3 has 15 amino acids. The germline V gene has CDR1 SQVTM and CDR2 ANQGSEA. CDR3 region: CSVEVRGQGAETQYF. In DNA form, the CDR3 reads TGCAGCGTTGAGGTTCGGGGGCAGGGGGCTGAGACCCAGTACTTC.

Ten or more counts support this clonotype. The chain employs TRBV7-9 and TRBJ2-7; D tentatively fits TRBD1 or TRBD2 (5 bases each). V was shortened by 4 bases and J by 7 bases, with 14 bases between the two germline ends. The germline V gene encodes CDR1 SEHNR and CDR2 FQNEAQ (reference sequence). The CDR3 extends over 13 amino acids. The CDR3 DNA sequence: TGTGCCAGCAGCTCGGGACCTATCTTTGAGCAGTACTTC. As protein: CASSSGPIFEQYF.

This clonotype came up a few times. This chain uses TRBV3-1 with TRBJ1-1; maybe TRBD1 (5 bases). Germline V gives CDR1 LGHDT, CDR2 YNNKEL (reference sequence). There are 14 residues in the CDR3. V dropped 7 bases and J dropped 0 bases, with 12 bases sitting between them. In nucleotides, the CDR3 is TGTGCCAGCACCCCCCGGGGGATGAACACTGAAGCTTTCTTT. Protein product: CASTPRGMNTEAFF.

This rearrangement joins TRBV20-1 to TRBJ1-5; D is uncertain. Germline V gene sequence: CDR1 DFQATT, CDR2 SNEGSKA (reference sequence). V was pared by 6 bases and J by 5 bases, with 20 bases between. The CDR3 has 15 residues. CDR3 in amino acids: CSAPLGSTRDQPQHF. In DNA, the CDR3 is TGCAGTGCCCCCCTGGGGTCCACCCGCGATCAGCCCCAGCATTTT.

This clonotype was seen ten or more times. This chain uses TRBV11-2 with TRBJ2-7; D may match TRBD1 or TRBD2 (6 bases each). The V end was cut by 4 bases, the J end by 7 bases, with 20 bases between. This CDR3 comprises 15 residues. In germline, CDR1 is SGHAT, CDR2 FQNNGV. The CDR3: CASSWEQGLFGEQYF. CDR3 sequence (DNA): TGTGCCAGCAGCTGGGAACAGGGACTGTTTGGGGAGCAGTACTTC.

This clonotype has a handful of counts. V usage is TRBV27 and J usage is TRBJ2-3; D is unresolved. The V and J ends lost 4 bases and 0 bases respectively, with 17 bases between them. This CDR3 comprises 17 residues. The germline gives CDR1 MNHEY, CDR2 SMNVEV (reference sequence). CDR3 coding DNA: TGTGCCAGCAGTTCCGGGTTTGTGGGTTCTAGCACAGATACGCAGTATTTT. Its protein product is CASSSGFVGSSTDTQYF.

This clonotype was seen repeatedly, ten times or more. This rearrangement joins TRBV19 to TRBJ1-2, with D perhaps matching TRBD1 (5 bases). Germline CDR1 reads LNHDA; CDR2 reads SQIVND (reference sequence). This CDR3 is 14 amino acids long. The ends were cut back, 5 bases at V and 6 bases at J, with 16 bases in the middle. For the CDR3, the DNA is TGTGCCAGTAGTTCCCGACAGAGACACAATGGCTACACCTTC. Protein: CASSSRQRHNGYTF.

This clonotype has a count of ten or more. The chain employs TRBV3-1 and TRBJ1-1, with 10 positions matching TRBD1. The CDR3 is 15 amino acids. The V segment lost 3 bases and the J segment 4 bases; nucleotides outside the gene matches: 5. Germline V gene sequence: CDR1 LGHDT, CDR2 YNNKEL (reference sequence). The CDR3 loop reads CASSQGTGDGTEAFF. The CDR3 DNA is TGTGCCAGCAGCCAGGGGACAGGGGACGGCACTGAAGCTTTCTTT.

This clonotype was counted many times. V gene TRBV27 combines with J gene TRBJ2-7; TRBD1 aligns across 7 bases. This CDR3 has 14 amino acids. The ends lost 6 bases at V and 2 bases at J; junction bases unmatched: 7. Germline CDR1 MNHEY, CDR2 SMNVEV (reference sequence). The CDR3 nucleotides are TGTGCCAGCAGGCCCGGGACAGTAACCTACGAGCAGTACTTC. Residues: CASRPGTVTYEQYF.

CDR3 DNA sequence: TGCAGTGCTCCCCCTAGCGGGAGGGACAATGAGCAGTTCTTC. As protein: CSAPPSGRDNEQFF. The chain recombines TRBV20-1 with TRBJ2-1, with 12 bases identical to TRBD2. The CDR3 contains 14 residues. CDR1 is DFQATT, CDR2 SNEGSKA, per germline (reference sequence). Germline trimming cut 5 bases from V and 5 bases from J; bases unmatched to any gene: 4.

Details on this clonotype: A read error may explain this, as a much larger clone is one base away. V usage is TRBV6-5 and J usage is TRBJ2-1, with D tentatively TRBD1 or TRBD2 (5 bases each). This CDR3 contains 16 residues. Between the trimmed V and J ends, which lost 0 bases and 6 bases, there was a span of 15 bases. The germline CDR1 and CDR2 sequences are MNHEY and SVGAGI. Here the CDR3 reads CASSYSSPGRGNEQFF. The CDR3 bases are TGTGCCAGCAGTTACTCGAGTCCGGGAAGGGGCAATGAGCAGTTCTTC.

This clonotype was recorded at least ten times. The chain uses TRBV29-1 and TRBJ2-7; 7 bases align to TRBD1. This CDR3 contains 14 residues. CDR1 and CDR2 from the germline V gene are SQVTM and ANQGSEA. The V gene end was trimmed by 4 bases and the J gene end by 0 bases; junction bases not matched to a gene: 6. The CDR3 loop reads CSVAWGQTSYEQYF. The CDR3 nucleotides read TGCAGCGTTGCGTGGGGACAGACCTCCTACGAGCAGTACTTC.

There are many counts of this clonotype. The chain carries TRBV20-1 and TRBJ2-5, with 7 bases identical to TRBD1. CDR3 length equals 17 residues. Germline trimming cut 0 bases from V and 5 bases from J; bases unmatched to any gene: 15. In germline, CDR1 is DFQATT, CDR2 SNEGSKA (reference sequence). CDR3 bases: TGCAGTGCTAGAGACCCCTTTGGAACAGGGGCTGGGGAGACCCAGTACTTC. It encodes CSARDPFGTGAGETQYF.

This clonotype occurred many times. The V call is TRBV24-1, the J call TRBJ2-1; 11 bases are a match to TRBD2. Germline-derived CDR1 and CDR2 are KGHDR and SFDVKD. J lost 3 bases, V lost 4 bases, and 4 bases had no gene match. The CDR3 covers 16 residues. The CDR3: CATSDLTSGSYNEQFF. The CDR3 coding sequence is TGTGCCACCAGTGACTTAACTAGCGGGAGCTACAATGAGCAGTTCTTC.